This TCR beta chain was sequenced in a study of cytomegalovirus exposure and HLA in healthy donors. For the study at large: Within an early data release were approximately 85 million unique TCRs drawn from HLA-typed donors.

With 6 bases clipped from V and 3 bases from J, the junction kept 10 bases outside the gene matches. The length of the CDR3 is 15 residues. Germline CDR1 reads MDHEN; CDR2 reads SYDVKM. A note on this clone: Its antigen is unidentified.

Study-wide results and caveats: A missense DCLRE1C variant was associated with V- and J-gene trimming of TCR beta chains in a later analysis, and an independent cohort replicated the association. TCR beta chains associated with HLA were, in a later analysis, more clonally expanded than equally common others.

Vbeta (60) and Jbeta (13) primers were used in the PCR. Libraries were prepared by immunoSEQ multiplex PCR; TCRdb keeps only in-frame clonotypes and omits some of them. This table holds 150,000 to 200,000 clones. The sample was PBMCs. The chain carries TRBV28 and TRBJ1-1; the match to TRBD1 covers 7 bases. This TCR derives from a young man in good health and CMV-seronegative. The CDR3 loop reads CASSLTGDGHTEAFF. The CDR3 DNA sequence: TGTGCCAGCAGCCTCACAGGGGATGGGCACACTGAAGCTTTCTTT.